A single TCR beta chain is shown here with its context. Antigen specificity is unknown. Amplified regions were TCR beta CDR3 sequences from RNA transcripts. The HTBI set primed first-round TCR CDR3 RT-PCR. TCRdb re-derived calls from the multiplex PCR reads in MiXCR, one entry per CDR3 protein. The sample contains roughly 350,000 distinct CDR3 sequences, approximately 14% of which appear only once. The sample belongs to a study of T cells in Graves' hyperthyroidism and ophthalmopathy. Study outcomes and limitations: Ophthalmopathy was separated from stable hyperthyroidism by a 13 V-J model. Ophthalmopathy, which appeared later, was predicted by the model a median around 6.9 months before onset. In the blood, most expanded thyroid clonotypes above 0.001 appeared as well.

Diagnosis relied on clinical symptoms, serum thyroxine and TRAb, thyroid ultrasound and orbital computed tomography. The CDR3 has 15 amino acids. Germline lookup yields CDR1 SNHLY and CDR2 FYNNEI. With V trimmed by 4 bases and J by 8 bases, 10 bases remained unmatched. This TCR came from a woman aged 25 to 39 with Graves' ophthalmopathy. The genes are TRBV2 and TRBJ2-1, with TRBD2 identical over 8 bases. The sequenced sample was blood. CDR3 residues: CASSVDGGAYHEQFF. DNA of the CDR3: TGTGCCAGCAGTGTTGACGGGGGGGCTTATCATGAGCAGTTCTTC.